One and the same sample provided the 13 T cell receptor beta chains below, sequenced in a study of tumor-infiltrating lymphocytes in primary liver carcinoma (dated by TCRdb to between 2016 and 2019). TRIzol reagent was used to extract blood RNA from unsorted whole blood, while the DNeasy Blood & Tissue kit provided the germline DNA. The data were produced on an Illumina HiSeq 2500. Starting from 500 to 650 ng total RNA, TCRbeta-specific cDNA was produced by reverse transcription with a constant-region primer and ProtoScript II reverse transcriptase. TCRbeta libraries were built with three nested multiplex PCR rounds, a slightly modified ARM-PCR procedure. Each of the first two PCR rounds ran for about 11 cycles using multiplex TRBV1-TRBV30 forward primers together with a Cbeta reverse primer. TCRdb cleaned the public reads at Q25 with fastp, built clones with MiXCR and kept in-frame beta chains. Rows are unified per CDR3 protein, each entry keeping the most common DNA and genes. Present in this sample are more than 150,000 distinct CDR3 sequences, about 55% of which were seen just once. About 70% of the sample comes from the top ten.

The sample was peripheral blood. These receptors were taken from a man aged 35 to 55 with primary liver carcinoma and hepatitis B virus infection.

This clonotype was counted a single time. The CDR3 DNA reads as TGTGCCAGCAGTTGCCCCGGGACAGGGGGTAACATTCAGTACTTC. Protein: CASSCPGTGGNIQYF. This chain joins TRBV12-3 or TRBV12-4 and TRBJ2-4; 11 bases match TRBD1. CDR3 length: 15 residues. V lost 4 bases to trimming and J lost 7 bases; unmatched junction nucleotides: 6.

The gene calls are TRBV6-2 or TRBV6-3 and TRBJ2-5, with D uncertain. Deletions cut 0 bases from V and 4 bases from J, with 3 bases between. CDR3 size: 12 residues. The germline gives CDR1 MNHEY, CDR2 SVGEGT. CDR3 DNA sequence: TGTGCCAGCAGTTACTCCTTAGAGACCCAGTACTTC. It codes for CASSYSLETQYF.

This chain uses TRBV10-2 with TRBJ2-7; TRBD2 matches 8 bases. Germline V CDR1 and CDR2: WSHSY, SAAADI. V shed 3 bases and J 1 base; nucleotides not matched to a gene: 8. The CDR3 sequence is 16 residues long. The CDR3 region is CASSDFSLAGSYEQYF. The CDR3 DNA follows: TGCGCCAGCAGTGACTTCTCCCTAGCGGGTTCCTACGAGCAGTACTTC.

This clonotype is a singleton in its sample. The chain is built from TRBV5-6 and TRBJ1-5, with D perhaps TRBD1 (5 bases). The CDR3 has 15 residues. Per germline, CDR1 SGHDT and CDR2 YYEEEE. V dropped 2 bases and J dropped 2 bases, with 11 bases sitting between them. The CDR3, as DNA: TGTGCCAGCAGCTTATGGGGACTTGGCAATCAGCCCCAGCATTTT. Its protein is CASSLWGLGNQPQHF.

Concerning this clonotype itself: A read error may explain this, as a much larger clone is one base away. V is TRBV29-1 and J is TRBJ2-5; D remains ambiguous. CDR3 length equals 12 residues. Looked up from germline, CDR1 is SQVTM and CDR2 is ANQGSEA. This CDR3 is CSASYLQETLYF. CDR3 DNA: TGCAGCGCGTCGTACCTCCAAGAGACCCTGTACTTC.

This sequence joins TRBV7-8 and TRBJ2-5; D perhaps matches TRBD1 (5 bases). V was pared by 1 base and J by 1 base, with 10 bases between. Germline CDR1 is SGHVS and CDR2 is FQNEAQ. The CDR3 runs 15 residues. The CDR3 DNA follows: TGTGCCAGCAGCTTAGAACAGGCCCCCCAAGAGACCCAGTACTTC. Translated, it gives CASSLEQAPQETQYF.

This clonotype was seen more than once but under ten times. The V gene is TRBV7-8, the J gene TRBJ2-7, with D unclear. Trimming took 10 bases from V and 2 from J, leaving 12 bases between them. CDR1 SGHVS and CDR2 FQNEAQ come from the germline V gene. The CDR3 length is 12 residues. The CDR3, as DNA: TGTGCCACCTCCGTGTTTACCTACGAGCAGTACTTC. It encodes CATSVFTYEQYF.

This chain links TRBV5-6 with TRBJ2-1; D remains ambiguous. V lost 6 bases and J 0 bases, leaving 13 bases between the germline ends. CDR1 is SGHDT and CDR2 is YYEEEE in the germline V gene. The CDR3 covers 15 residues. The CDR3 coding sequence is TGTGCCAGCAACTCTATGGAGAGCTCCTACAATGAGCAGTTCTTC. The encoded protein is CASNSMESSYNEQFF.

The chain combines TRBV7-9 with TRBJ1-4; D perhaps matches TRBD1 (5 bases). The ends were cut back, 4 bases at V and 7 bases at J, with 19 bases in the middle. The V gene's germline CDR1 is SEHNR and CDR2 FQNEAQ (reference sequence). The length of the CDR3 is 16 residues. The DNA of the CDR3 is TGTGCCAGCAGCTCTTCGGGGCTCCGGATGAGTGAAAAACTGTTTTTT. Residues: CASSSSGLRMSEKLFF.

To note about this clonotype: This may arise from a read error, as a much more abundant clone is one base away. The chain joins TRBV29-1 to TRBJ2-3; TRBD1 might be the D (6 bases). The germline gives CDR1 SQVTM, CDR2 ANQGSEA. This CDR3 is built from 11 residues. For the CDR3, the DNA is TGCAGCGTGACAGGCACAGATACGCGGTATTTT. Translated: CSVTGTDTRYF.

The chain is built from TRBV6-1 and TRBJ2-2; D may be TRBD2 (5 bases). The CDR3 runs 15 residues. V gave up 7 bases and J gave up 1 base, with 13 bases separating them. Germline loops: CDR1 MNHNS, CDR2 SASEGT. The DNA for the CDR3 is TGTGCCAGCAATGCAGCGGACGTGAACACCGGGGAGCTGTTTTTT. The encoded protein is CASNAADVNTGELFF.

The gene calls are TRBV6-5 and TRBJ1-2, with unresolved D. The CDR3 has 15 residues. The V and J ends lost 6 bases and 8 bases respectively, with 22 bases between them. Germline loops: CDR1 MNHEY, CDR2 SVGAGI. CDR3 residues: CASSRRWGDGWGYTF. The CDR3 coding sequence is TGTGCCAGCAGCCGCCGGTGGGGAGATGGCTGGGGCTACACCTTC.

About this clonotype: At one of its ends the junction is not consistent with the germline gene, which may arise from a read error. J is TRBJ2-1 and V is TRBV11-1; the match to TRBD2 covers 11 bases. From germline, CDR1 is SGHAT and CDR2 FQDESV (reference sequence). CDR3 length: 16 residues. The CDR3: CANSPRLAGRHNEQFF. As DNA, the CDR3 is TGTGCCAACAGCCCACGACTAGCGGGAAGGCACAATGAGCAGTTCTTC.